These 16 T cell receptor beta chains originate from one sample sequenced in a study of beta chain features in type 1 diabetes. Reverse transcription of all isolated RNA meant that expressed TCRB transcripts were sequenced. Libraries were prepared by immunoSEQ multiplex PCR; TCRdb keeps only in-frame clonotypes and omits some of them. The sample lists over 120,000 clones, about 9.2% seen once, with approximately 0.68% in the top ten. The sample taken for sequencing was central memory CD4+ T cells from blood. The origin of the receptors is a man aged 18 to 29 in good health.

This clone has a handful of counts. The genes are TRBV5-6 and TRBJ2-4; 7 bases line up with TRBD2. This CDR3 contains 15 residues. Germline trimming cut 0 bases from V and 2 bases from J; bases unmatched to any gene: 2. Germline V gene lookup returns CDR1 SGHDT and CDR2 YYEEEE. CDR3 loop: CASSLAGGSKNIQYF. CDR3 DNA: TGTGCCAGCAGCTTGGCCGGGGGGTCCAAAAACATTCAGTACTTC.

This sequence joins TRBV5-1 and TRBJ2-5; possibly TRBD1 for D (5 bases). The germline V and J ends were trimmed by 2 bases and 0 bases, with 8 bases remaining between them. Germline CDR1 and CDR2: SGHRS and YFSETQ. CDR3 length equals 14 residues. The CDR3 coding sequence is TGCGCCAGCAGCTTTGACAGCAACCAAGAGACCCAGTACTTC. Protein product: CASSFDSNQETQYF.

This clone was found a few times. V is TRBV2 and J is TRBJ1-2; 8 nucleotides align to TRBD1. This CDR3 contains 13 residues. V shed 3 bases, J shed 8 bases, and the junction held 5 bases outside the gene matches. Germline-derived CDR1 and CDR2 are SNHLY and FYNNEI. CDR3 amino acids: CASSDQGAGGYTF. The DNA of the CDR3 is TGTGCCAGCAGTGATCAGGGGGCGGGAGGCTACACCTTC.

This clone was found a few times. The chain uses TRBV6-1 and TRBJ2-3; 7 bases match TRBD2. V lost 3 bases to trimming and J lost 0 bases; unmatched junction nucleotides: 6. Looked up from germline, CDR1 is MNHNS and CDR2 is SASEGT. The CDR3 runs 16 residues. The CDR3: CASSDYGGTSTDTQYF. The CDR3 region has the DNA TGTGCCAGCAGTGACTACGGGGGGACTAGCACAGATACGCAGTATTTT.

This clone was found a few times. The chain uses TRBV2 and TRBJ1-2; D is unresolved. There are 14 residues in the CDR3. Germline assignment: CDR1 SNHLY and CDR2 FYNNEI. V was shortened by 4 bases and J by 0 bases, with 9 bases between the two germline ends. CDR3 protein: CASSAVIANYGYTF. In DNA, the CDR3 is TGTGCCAGCAGTGCGGTGATAGCTAACTATGGCTACACCTTC. The whole variable domain, remainder taken from reference TRBV2 and TRBJ1-2, is EPEVTQTPSHQVTQMGQEVILRCVPISNHLYFYWYRQILGQKVEFLVSFYNNEISEKSEIFDDQFSVERPDGSNFTLKIRSTKLEDSAMYFCASSAVIANYGYTFGSGTRLTVV.

The rearrangement uses TRBV7-2 and TRBJ2-3, with D perhaps TRBD2 (7 bases). Germline V gene lookup returns CDR1 SGHTA and CDR2 FQGNSA. The ends were cut back, 5 bases at V and 1 base at J, with 13 bases in the middle. The CDR3 has 15 residues. Here the CDR3 DNA reads TGTGCCAGCAGCCTGAGGGGGGGCGGCACAGATACGCAGTATTTT. Residues: CASSLRGGGTDTQYF.

This rearrangement joins TRBV19 to TRBJ1-6, with 9 bases aligning to TRBD1. The V gene's germline CDR1 is LNHDA and CDR2 SQIVND (reference sequence). After removal of 4 bases from V and 8 bases from J, the junction contained 3 bases not matched to a gene. This CDR3 contains 14 residues. The CDR3 is CASSRDRADSPLHF. The CDR3 coding sequence is TGTGCCAGTAGTAGGGACAGGGCTGATTCACCCCTCCACTTT.

This chain connects TRBV7-2 to TRBJ2-1; 12 bases are a match to TRBD2. Looked up from germline, CDR1 is SGHTA and CDR2 is FQGNSA. This CDR3 contains 15 residues. The V and J ends lost 3 bases and 9 bases, in that order; junction bases with no gene match: 6. This CDR3 is CASSFLAGGGGEQFF. CDR3 DNA sequence: TGTGCCAGCAGCTTTCTAGCGGGGGGGGGTGGTGAGCAGTTCTTC.

This clone was counted only a few times. The chain has TRBV14 and TRBJ2-7; D not resolved. The CDR3 loop spans 12 amino acids. V lost 4 bases and J 3 bases, leaving 7 bases between the germline ends. Germline V gene sequence: CDR1 SGHDN, CDR2 FVKESK. The CDR3 DNA is TGTGCCAGCAGCCTAACGGGCTACGAGCAGTACTTC. Translating gives CASSLTGYEQYF.

The chain carries TRBV7-8 and TRBJ2-3; D is unclear. The CDR3 covers 14 residues. Germline V gene lookup returns CDR1 SGHVS and CDR2 FQNEAQ. With 1 base removed from V and 0 bases from J, the gap between germline ends came to 5 bases. DNA of the CDR3: TGTGCCAGCAGCTTAGAGACTAGCACAGATACGCAGTATTTT. Translating gives CASSLETSTDTQYF.

This clone was recorded many times. The chain couples TRBV6-6 to TRBJ2-6; no definite D call. V lost 4 bases to trimming and J lost 2 bases, with 6 bases between them. CDR1 is MNHNY, CDR2 SVGAGI, per germline (reference sequence). The CDR3 is 14 amino acids. CDR3 in DNA: TGTGCCAGCAGTTCCCAGGCTGGGGCCAACGTCCTGACTTTC. Protein sequence: CASSSQAGANVLTF.

The count of this clone is one. The rearrangement joins TRBV6-1 to TRBJ2-1; TRBD2 matches at 10 bases. CDR1 MNHNS and CDR2 SASEGT come from the germline V gene. This CDR3 is built from 18 residues. Trimming removed 0 bases from V and 7 bases from J; junction bases left unmatched: 12. CDR3: CASSEAMASGGPQNEQFF. CDR3 DNA: TGTGCCAGCAGTGAAGCGATGGCTAGCGGGGGCCCTCAAAATGAGCAGTTCTTC.

The CDR3 nucleotides read TGTGCAAGTCGCCCAACCCCCGGCTCAGCGGGGCAAAACATTCAGTACTTC. This codes for CASRPTPGSAGQNIQYF. V is TRBV12-2 and J is TRBJ2-4; TRBD2 is the table's D call, not checked against the DNA. TRBV12-2 is flagged as a pseudogene. The length of the CDR3 is 17 residues.

The table lists this clone with a few counts. The rearrangement links TRBV5-8 to TRBJ1-1, with D possibly being TRBD1 (5 bases). CDR3 length: 15 residues. Trimming pared 0 bases from V and 3 bases from J, leaving 12 bases between. Germline CDR1 SGHTS, CDR2 YDEGEE. CDR3 DNA sequence: TGTGCCAGCAGCTTGGACAGGAATCGTTACACTGAAGCTTTCTTT. It codes for CASSLDRNRYTEAFF.

The CDR3: CAISNTGGNQPQHF. The CDR3 DNA is TGTGCCATCAGCAACACAGGGGGCAATCAGCCCCAGCATTTT. The chain combines TRBV10-3 with TRBJ1-5, with TRBD1 identical over 7 bases. This CDR3 region has 14 residues. Germline lookup yields CDR1 ENHRY and CDR2 SYGVKD. V gave up 6 bases and J gave up 2 bases; unmatched junction bases: 4.

V is TRBV7-2 and J is TRBJ1-5; 10 nucleotides line up with TRBD1. Germline loops: CDR1 SGHTA, CDR2 FQGNSA. This CDR3 is 15 amino acids long. The junction had 5 bases not matched to a gene; V was cut back by 4 bases and J by 5 bases. The CDR3 protein is CASSSRTGGDQPQHF. Here the CDR3 DNA reads TGTGCCAGCAGCTCCCGGACAGGGGGGGATCAGCCCCAGCATTTT. Drawing the rest from reference TRBV7-2 and TRBJ1-5, the complete variable domain is GAGVSQSPSNKVTEKGKDVELRCDPISGHTALYWYRQSLGQGLEFLIYFQGNSAPDKSGLPSDRFSAERTGGSVSTLTIQRTQQEDSAVYLCASSSRTGGDQPQHFGDGTRLSIL.